The 24 T cell receptor beta chains given below trace back to one sample, sequenced in a study of cytomegalovirus exposure and HLA in healthy donors (dated by TCRdb to the late 2010s). The library was generated by the immunoSEQ multiplex PCR assay. For the multiplex PCR, a mixture combining 60 forward primers for TCR Vbeta segments and 13 reverse primers for TCR Jbeta segments was used. Not all clones reach the TCRdb copy of this immuneACCESS table, which keeps in-frame sequences only. Checked studies attribute under half of the gap to unresolved V genes and leave the rest unexplained. The sample table records approximately 93,000 clones; over 55% of these occur just once. Under 6% of the sample belongs to the ten largest clones. The sample was PBMCs. Receptor source: a boy aged 10-17 years in good health and CMV-seropositive.

The gene calls are TRBV18 and TRBJ2-7; 10 bases agree with TRBD1. Germline loops: CDR1 KGHSH, CDR2 LQKENI. CDR3 size: 14 residues. V lost 3 bases, J lost 7 bases, and 6 bases stayed unmatched. For the CDR3, the DNA is TGTGCCAGCTCACCTAGACAGGGGGCGGAAGAGCAGTACTTC. Its protein is CASSPRQGAEEQYF. Full variable domain (remainder filled in from reference TRBV18 and TRBJ2-7): NAGVMQNPRHLVRRRGQEARLRCSPMKGHSHVYWYRQLPEEGLKFMVYLQKENIIDESGMPKERFSAEFPKEGPSILRIQQVVRGDSAAYFCASSPRQGAEEQYFGPGTRLTVT.

As DNA, the CDR3 is TGTGCCATCAGTGAGTCGTTCCCGGACTCTAACTATGGCTACACCTTC. It yields the protein CAISESFPDSNYGYTF. V and J are TRBV10-3 and TRBJ1-2; D not resolved. Germline CDR1 and CDR2: ENHRY and SYGVKD. Trimming shortened V by 0 bases and J by 0 bases, and 11 bases separated the two germline ends. There are 16 residues in the CDR3.

A few counts support this clone. The CDR3: CASSPSRQETQYF. The CDR3 DNA follows: TGTGCCAGTAGCCCTTCGAGACAAGAGACCCAGTACTTC. This rearrangement joins TRBV19 to TRBJ2-5; D gene ambiguous. CDR1 and CDR2 from the germline V gene are LNHDA and SQIVND (reference sequence). The CDR3 has 13 residues. The V and J ends lost 6 bases and 2 bases respectively, with 10 bases between them.

V usage is TRBV7-2 and J usage is TRBJ2-7; 13 nucleotides agree with TRBD2. The V segment lost 4 bases and the J segment 5 bases; nucleotides outside the gene matches: 8. The CDR3 contains 16 residues. Germline loops: CDR1 SGHTA, CDR2 FQGNSA. CDR3 loop: CASSSAGLAGPHEQYF. As DNA, the CDR3 is TGTGCCAGCAGCTCAGCGGGACTAGCGGGACCCCACGAGCAGTACTTC. Complete variable domain (other parts from reference TRBV7-2 and TRBJ2-7): GAGVSQSPSNKVTEKGKDVELRCDPISGHTALYWYRQSLGQGLEFLIYFQGNSAPDKSGLPSDRFSAERTGGSVSTLTIQRTQQEDSAVYLCASSSAGLAGPHEQYFGPGTRLTVT.

V and J are TRBV19 and TRBJ1-4; D is uncertain. The CDR3 spans 13 residues. The germline V gene has CDR1 LNHDA and CDR2 SQIVND (reference sequence). Trimming left V 5 bases short and J 7 bases short, with 11 bases between. The CDR3 region is CASSRGLAEKLFF. CDR3 nucleotide sequence: TGTGCCAGTAGTCGGGGTTTGGCTGAAAAACTGTTTTTT.

This clone has only a few counts. The chain couples TRBV28 to TRBJ2-5, with TRBD2 identical over 13 bases. The trim removed 6 bases at V and 5 bases at J, leaving 3 bases unmatched. The CDR3 is 14 amino acids. The germline V gene encodes CDR1 MDHEN and CDR2 SYDVKM. CDR3 coding DNA: TGTGCCAGCAGCGGACTAGCGGGAGTCGAGACCCAGTACTTC. This codes for CASSGLAGVETQYF.

This chain links TRBV6-5 with TRBJ2-1; 9 positions agree with TRBD2. V was clipped by 6 bases and J by 8 bases; unmatched bases: 11. This CDR3 is built from 15 residues. Germline V lookup: CDR1 MNHEY, CDR2 SVGAGI. CDR3: CASSSKGLAGDEQFF. The CDR3 DNA reads as TGTGCCAGCAGCTCTAAGGGACTAGCAGGTGATGAGCAGTTCTTC.

The genes are TRBV6-6 and TRBJ2-1, with TRBD1 matching 11 bases. CDR3 size: 15 residues. The germline V gene has CDR1 MNHNY and CDR2 SVGAGI (reference sequence). The trim removed 4 bases at V and 7 bases at J, leaving 6 bases unmatched. The CDR3 DNA reads TGTGCCAGCAGTTCAGGACAGGGGGCAAAGAATGAGCAGTTCTTC. This gives the protein CASSSGQGAKNEQFF.

This rearrangement joins TRBV6-1 to TRBJ2-7, with 10 nucleotides matching TRBD2. This CDR3 contains 14 residues. The trim removed 7 bases at V and 3 bases at J, leaving 6 bases unmatched. Germline lookup yields CDR1 MNHNS and CDR2 SASEGT. DNA for the CDR3: TGTGCCAGCACCCTAGCGGGGGAATTCTACGAGCAGTACTTC. Translated: CASTLAGEFYEQYF.

V is TRBV6-4 and J is TRBJ1-1; 8 bases fit TRBD1. The CDR3 is 15 residues long. V lost 7 bases and J lost 5; bases outside the gene matches: 12. The germline V gene encodes CDR1 MRHNA and CDR2 SNTAGT. The CDR3 DNA reads as TGTGCCAGCACTTCGGACAGGGAAAGGTTGACTGAAGCTTTCTTT. Encoded protein: CASTSDRERLTEAFF.

The J gene is TRBJ1-6, the V gene TRBV5-4; D gene unclear. Trimming cost V 1 base and J 7 bases, with 3 bases left between them. In germline, CDR1 is SGHNT, CDR2 YYREEE (reference sequence). This CDR3 is built from 12 residues. DNA for the CDR3: TGTGCCAGCAGCTTGTCGAATTCACCCCTCCACTTT. Translated, it gives CASSLSNSPLHF.

DNA for the CDR3: TGCGCCAGCAGCGGGGGGGCAGGGAGGAACTATGGCTACACCTTC. Translated, it gives CASSGGAGRNYGYTF. This chain connects TRBV5-1 to TRBJ1-2; D might be TRBD1 (6 bases). The CDR3 has 15 residues. Germline V gene lookup returns CDR1 SGHRS and CDR2 YFSETQ. V was cut by 4 bases and J by 2 bases, with 15 bases left in between.

The chain uses TRBV9 and TRBJ2-7, with a tentative D call TRBD1 (5 bases). V lost 0 bases and J 5 bases, leaving 12 bases between the germline ends. This CDR3 comprises 14 residues. Germline CDR1 reads SGDLS; CDR2 reads YYNGEE. The CDR3 protein is CASSVDVGRNEQYF. The CDR3 DNA reads as TGTGCCAGCAGCGTAGATGTGGGGCGGAACGAGCAGTACTTC.

CDR3 region: CASSMGGTSANEQFF. As DNA, the CDR3 is TGTGCCAGCAGCATGGGGGGGACTAGCGCCAATGAGCAGTTCTTC. The chain uses TRBV5-8 and TRBJ2-1, with 10 bases that match TRBD2. Per germline, CDR1 SGHTS and CDR2 YDEGEE. The CDR3 contains 15 residues. The V gene end was trimmed by 4 bases and the J gene end by 6 bases; junction bases not matched to a gene: 7.

The rearrangement joins TRBV6-1 to TRBJ1-5, with D possibly matching TRBD1 (5 bases). CDR1 MNHNS and CDR2 SASEGT come from the germline V gene. V lost 4 bases, J lost 4 bases, and 8 bases lay in between. CDR3 size: 13 residues. The chain's CDR3 is CASSGRQNQPQHF. The CDR3 coding sequence is TGTGCCAGCAGTGGTAGACAGAATCAGCCCCAGCATTTT.

This sequence joins TRBV5-6 and TRBJ1-5; D might be TRBD1 (6 bases). This CDR3 has 15 residues. The ends were cut back, 4 bases at V and 3 bases at J, with 14 bases in the middle. Looked up from germline, CDR1 is SGHDT and CDR2 is YYEEEE. This CDR3 is CASSRIGQFNQPQHF. CDR3 bases: TGTGCCAGCAGCCGGATAGGACAGTTCAATCAGCCCCAGCATTTT.

This chain uses TRBV25-1 with TRBJ1-2; perhaps TRBD1 as D (6 bases). The germline V gene encodes CDR1 MGHDK and CDR2 SYGVNS. The CDR3 length is 12 residues. V was clipped by 6 bases and J by 8 bases, with 13 bases between them. DNA of the CDR3: TGTGCCAGCAGCACCACAGGGTCGGGCTACACCTTC. This gives the protein CASSTTGSGYTF.

The genes are TRBV9 and TRBJ2-7; TRBD2 aligns across 9 bases. CDR3 size: 16 residues. V lost 1 base, J lost 5 bases, and 10 bases stayed unmatched. Germline V lookup: CDR1 SGDLS, CDR2 YYNGEE. The CDR3 protein is CASSVTISGSGDEQYF. The CDR3, as DNA: TGTGCCAGCAGCGTAACCATTAGCGGGAGTGGCGACGAGCAGTACTTC.

This clone was observed once. This chain connects TRBV10-1 to TRBJ2-2; D possibly corresponds to TRBD1 (8 bases). Germline CDR1 is WNHNN and CDR2 is SYGVQD (reference sequence). This CDR3 has 16 residues. The V end lost 8 bases, the J end lost 9 bases, and 25 bases lay between the germline ends. CDR3 sequence reads: CASQDREIPSGRELFF. CDR3 nucleotide sequence: TGCGCCAGCCAGGACAGGGAAATTCCTAGCGGCCGGGAGCTGTTTTTT.

J is TRBJ1-4 and V is TRBV2; 9 bases are a match to TRBD1. Germline CDR1 is SNHLY and CDR2 is FYNNEI. The CDR3 runs 16 residues. With V trimmed by 3 bases and J by 2 bases, 4 bases remained unmatched. CDR3 in amino acids: CASSEMGQGTNEKLFF. CDR3 in DNA: TGTGCCAGCAGTGAGATGGGACAGGGTACTAATGAAAAACTGTTTTTT.

This chain connects TRBV6-5 to TRBJ1-2; weak D call: TRBD1 (6 bases). The V and J ends lost 5 bases and 6 bases respectively, with 16 bases between them. The germline V gene encodes CDR1 MNHEY and CDR2 SVGAGI. The CDR3 loop spans 14 amino acids. Written as DNA, the CDR3 is TGTGCCAGCAGTCACCAACAGACAGGTGATGGCTACACCTTC. It specifies CASSHQQTGDGYTF.

The CDR3 DNA reads as TGCAGCGTGCTGTCAGACTCTAATGAAAAACTGTTTTTT. Protein: CSVLSDSNEKLFF. The chain recombines TRBV29-1 with TRBJ1-4; no clear D. V shed 6 bases and J shed 3 bases, with 11 bases lying between them. Looked up from germline, CDR1 is SQVTM and CDR2 is ANQGSEA. CDR3 length: 13 residues.

This clone was observed a single time. The V and J genes are TRBV2 and TRBJ1-5, with D possibly being TRBD1 (5 bases). V was clipped by 6 bases and J by 7 bases, with 16 bases between them. The CDR3 spans 14 residues. Germline V lookup: CDR1 SNHLY, CDR2 FYNNEI. The CDR3 DNA reads as TGTGCCAGCAGCCTAATCCAGGGTGGACAGCCCCAGCATTTT. Translating gives CASSLIQGGQPQHF. The variable domain in full, completed from reference TRBV2 and TRBJ1-5, reads EPEVTQTPSHQVTQMGQEVILRCVPISNHLYFYWYRQILGQKVEFLVSFYNNEISEKSEIFDDQFSVERPDGSNFTLKIRSTKLEDSAMYFCASSLIQGGQPQHFGDGTRLSIL.

This clone was detected only once. This chain uses TRBV9 with TRBJ1-2; 7 bases agree with TRBD1. This CDR3 has 14 amino acids. The germline V gene has CDR1 SGDLS and CDR2 YYNGEE. Trimming cost V 3 bases and J 4 bases; bases outside gene matches: 6. The CDR3 reads CASSEGTVAYGYTF. The CDR3 DNA sequence: TGTGCCAGCAGCGAGGGGACAGTGGCCTATGGCTACACCTTC.